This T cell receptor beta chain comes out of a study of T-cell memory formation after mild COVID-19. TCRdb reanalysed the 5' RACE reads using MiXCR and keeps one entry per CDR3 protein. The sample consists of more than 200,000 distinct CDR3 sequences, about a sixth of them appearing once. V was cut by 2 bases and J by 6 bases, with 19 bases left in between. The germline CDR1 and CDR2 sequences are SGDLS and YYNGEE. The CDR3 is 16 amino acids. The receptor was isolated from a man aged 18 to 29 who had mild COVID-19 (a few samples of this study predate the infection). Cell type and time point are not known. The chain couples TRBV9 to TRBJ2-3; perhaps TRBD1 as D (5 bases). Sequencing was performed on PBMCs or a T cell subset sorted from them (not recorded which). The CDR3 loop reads CASSVASRQGHDTQYF. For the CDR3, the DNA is TGTGCCAGCAGCGTGGCGTCCCGCCAGGGTCACGATACGCAGTATTTT.